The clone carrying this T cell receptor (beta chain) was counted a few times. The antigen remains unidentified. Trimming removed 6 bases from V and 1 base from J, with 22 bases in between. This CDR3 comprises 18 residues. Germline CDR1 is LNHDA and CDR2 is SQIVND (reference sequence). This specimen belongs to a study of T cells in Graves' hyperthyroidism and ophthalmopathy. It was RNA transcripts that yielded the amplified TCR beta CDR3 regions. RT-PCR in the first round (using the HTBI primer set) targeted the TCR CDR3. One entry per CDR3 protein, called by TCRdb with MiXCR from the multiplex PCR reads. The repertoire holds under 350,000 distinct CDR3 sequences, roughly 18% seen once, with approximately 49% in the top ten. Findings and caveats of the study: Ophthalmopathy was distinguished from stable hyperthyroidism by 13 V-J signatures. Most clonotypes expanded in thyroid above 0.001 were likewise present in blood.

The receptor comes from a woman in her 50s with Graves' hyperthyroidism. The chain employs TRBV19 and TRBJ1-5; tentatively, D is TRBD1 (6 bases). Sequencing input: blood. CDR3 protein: CASRTSISGDFSNQPQHF. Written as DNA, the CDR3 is TGTGCCAGTAGGACATCCATTTCAGGGGACTTCAGCAATCAGCCCCAGCATTTT.